The 27 T cell receptor beta chains reported below all come from one sample, sequenced in a study of blood T cell repertoires in COVID-19. TCRdb keeps only in-frame clones here, not all; method: immunoSEQ multiplex PCR. The table records some 140,000 clones, around three quarters of them present only once. The sample comprised peripheral blood. The receptors here all came from a man aged 55 to 70 with acute or convalescent COVID-19.

This chain connects TRBV19 to TRBJ2-2, with 8 bases identical to TRBD2. V shed 5 bases and J 6 bases; nucleotides not matched to a gene: 8. Germline V gene sequence: CDR1 LNHDA, CDR2 SQIVND (reference sequence). CDR3 size: 15 residues. Here the CDR3 DNA reads TGTGCCAGTAGTTGGAGCGGGAGTGGCTCCGGGGAGCTGTTTTTT. Translating it yields CASSWSGSGSGELFF.

The chain is built from TRBV6-1 and TRBJ1-2; 10 bases line up with TRBD1. Trimming removed 2 bases from V and 0 bases from J; junction bases left unmatched: 12. The germline V gene has CDR1 MNHNS and CDR2 SASEGT. This CDR3 has 19 amino acids. CDR3 bases: TGTGCCAGCAGTGAAAACAGAGACAGGGGGCGACCATCTAACTATGGCTACACCTTC. The encoded protein is CASSENRDRGRPSNYGYTF.

The V and J genes are TRBV4-1 and TRBJ1-3; unclear D gene. V gave up 3 bases and J gave up 0 bases, with 15 bases separating them. The germline V gene has CDR1 MGHRA and CDR2 YSYEKL. The CDR3 runs 17 residues. The CDR3 DNA is TGCGCCAGCAGCCAGCAAGAGACACCCTTCTCTGGAAACACCATATATTTT. Encoded protein: CASSQQETPFSGNTIYF.

The J gene is TRBJ2-5, the V gene TRBV27, with D maybe TRBD2 (5 bases). The V end was cut by 1 base, the J end by 4 bases, with 7 bases between. CDR3 length equals 13 residues. The germline CDR1 and CDR2 sequences are MNHEY and SMNVEV (reference sequence). CDR3 DNA: TGTGCCAGCAGTTTATTCAGCGGAGAGACCCAGTACTTC. Translated: CASSLFSGETQYF.

This chain connects TRBV4-2 to TRBJ1-5; tentatively, D is TRBD1 (6 bases). Deletions cut 0 bases from V and 4 bases from J, with 13 bases between. CDR1 is LGHNA, CDR2 YNFKEQ, per germline. The CDR3 has 16 residues. In DNA form, the CDR3 reads TGTGCCAGCAGCCAAGACGTCAGGGGTAATAATCAGCCCCAGCATTTT. Translating gives CASSQDVRGNNQPQHF.

This clone was seen only once. The J gene is TRBJ2-2, the V gene TRBV14, with 7 bases that match TRBD1. CDR3 length: 15 amino acids. The V and J ends lost 4 bases and 5 bases, in that order; junction bases with no gene match: 7. From germline, CDR1 is SGHDN and CDR2 FVKESK. In DNA, the CDR3 is TGTGCCAGCAGCCCCCGGGACAGCTTTACCGGGGAGCTGTTTTTT. This sequence encodes CASSPRDSFTGELFF.

The CDR3 bases are TGTGCCAGCTTGAGACAGGGAGTAGGGGAGCTGTTTTTT. Translation: CASLRQGVGELFF. V is TRBV6-5 and J is TRBJ2-2, with 7 bases that match TRBD1. The CDR3 contains 13 residues. The germline V gene has CDR1 MNHEY and CDR2 SVGAGI. V gave up 8 bases and J gave up 8 bases; unmatched junction bases: 8.

V usage is TRBV5-1 and J usage is TRBJ1-5; 10 bases fit TRBD1. Germline V lookup: CDR1 SGHRS, CDR2 YFSETQ. The CDR3 extends over 15 amino acids. V lost 4 bases to trimming and J lost 2 bases; unmatched junction nucleotides: 3. The CDR3 DNA reads as TGCGCCAGCAGCCCCGGGACAGGGGGCAATCAGCCCCAGCATTTT. Protein product: CASSPGTGGNQPQHF.

V and J are TRBV7-2 and TRBJ2-1, with 7 bases aligning to TRBD2. This CDR3 has 13 residues. The germline V gene encodes CDR1 SGHTA and CDR2 FQGNSA. Losses at the gene ends were 0 bases for V and 9 bases for J; bases not matched to a gene: 2. CDR3 sequence reads: CASSLARESEQFF. CDR3 DNA: TGTGCCAGCAGCTTAGCGCGGGAGAGTGAGCAGTTCTTC.

The V gene is TRBV5-1, the J gene TRBJ2-2; no clear D. The CDR3 runs 16 residues. V shed 2 bases and J shed 5 bases, with 16 bases lying between them. From germline, CDR1 is SGHRS and CDR2 YFSETQ. The CDR3 DNA is TGCGCCAGCAGCTTCGTTCCAGATACACAGACCGGGGAGCTGTTTTTT. Translating it yields CASSFVPDTQTGELFF.

The count of this clone is one. The CDR3 coding sequence is TGTGCCAGCAGCGACGGGACTCTACTTGACAATGAGCAGTTCTTC. This sequence encodes CASSDGTLLDNEQFF. The rearrangement links TRBV9 to TRBJ2-1; possibly TRBD2 for D (6 bases). CDR1 and CDR2 from the germline V gene are SGDLS and YYNGEE. This CDR3 region has 15 residues. V was trimmed by 3 bases and J by 5 bases, leaving 15 bases between them. Looking up the rest from reference TRBV9 and TRBJ2-1 gives the full variable domain: DSGVTQTPKHLITATGQRVTLRCSPRSGDLSVYWYQQSLDQGLQFLIQYYNGEERAKGNILERFSAQQFPDLHSELNLSSLELGDSALYFCASSDGTLLDNEQFFGPGTRLTVL.

As regards this clone: The junction shows a germline mismatch at one end, possibly a read error. The rearrangement uses TRBV7-3 and TRBJ2-3; D is ambiguous. CDR1 SGHTA and CDR2 FQGTGA come from the germline V gene. This CDR3 comprises 14 residues. CDR3 coding DNA: TGTGCCAGCAGCTTAAAGGTGGGCACTGATACGCAGTATTTT. Its translation is CASSLKVGTDTQYF.

The chain is built from TRBV7-9 and TRBJ2-7; 8 positions match TRBD1. Germline lookup yields CDR1 SEHNR and CDR2 FQNEAQ (reference sequence). Trimming removed 3 bases from V and 1 base from J; junction bases left unmatched: 2. The CDR3 loop spans 14 amino acids. Here the CDR3 DNA reads TGTGCCAGCAGCTTGGACAGGGTGTCCTACGAGCAGTACTTC. As protein: CASSLDRVSYEQYF.

The rearrangement links TRBV5-1 to TRBJ1-2; 8 positions agree with TRBD1. V dropped 5 bases and J dropped 4; count of bases not matched to a gene: 1. This CDR3 has 12 residues. The V gene's germline CDR1 is SGHRS and CDR2 YFSETQ. The CDR3 nucleotides read TGCGCCAGCAGGACAGGGGCCTATGGCTACACCTTC. Translating it yields CASRTGAYGYTF. The whole variable domain, filled in from reference TRBV5-1 and TRBJ1-2, reads KAGVTQTPRYLIKTRGQQVTLSCSPISGHRSVSWYQQTPGQGLQFLFEYFSETQRNKGNFPGRFSGRQFSNSRSEMNVSTLELGDSALYLCASRTGAYGYTFGSGTRLTVV.

This chain links TRBV13 with TRBJ2-7, with 11 bases matching TRBD2. Per germline, CDR1 PRHDT and CDR2 FYEKMQ (reference sequence). V was pared by 4 bases and J by 5 bases, with 10 bases of the junction left unmatched. The CDR3 sequence is 16 residues long. The CDR3 nucleotides read TGTGCCAGCAGCTCAGCCCGACTAGCGGGACGTAACGAGCAGTACTTC. Protein sequence: CASSSARLAGRNEQYF.

The chain has TRBV4-2 and TRBJ1-4, with a weak D call TRBD1 (5 bases). The CDR3 totals 16 residues. Looked up from germline, CDR1 is LGHNA and CDR2 is YNFKEQ. V lost 0 bases and J 5 bases, leaving 13 bases between the germline ends. CDR3 bases: TGTGCCAGCAGCCAAGATCAAGCAGGGATGAATGAAAAACTGTTTTTT. This sequence encodes CASSQDQAGMNEKLFF.

This chain joins TRBV5-1 and TRBJ2-1, with D tentatively TRBD2 (6 bases). V lost 3 bases and J lost 7, with 11 bases in between. The germline V gene encodes CDR1 SGHRS and CDR2 YFSETQ. CDR3 size: 13 residues. The CDR3 DNA sequence: TGCGCCAGCAGCTGGGGGGTGGGAAATGAGCAGTTCTTC. This sequence encodes CASSWGVGNEQFF.

The chain combines TRBV9 with TRBJ1-1, with D perhaps matching TRBD1 (6 bases). V was cut by 3 bases and J by 2 bases, with 14 bases left in between. CDR1 and CDR2 from the germline V gene are SGDLS and YYNGEE. This CDR3 region has 15 residues. The CDR3 coding sequence is TGTGCCAGCAGCGCCATGACAGGAGTCAACACTGAAGCTTTCTTT. It codes for CASSAMTGVNTEAFF.

V is TRBV4-1 and J is TRBJ1-5, with D possibly being TRBD1 (5 bases). The CDR3 runs 16 residues. From germline, CDR1 is MGHRA and CDR2 YSYEKL. Trimming took off 2 bases at V and 3 bases at J, with 14 bases between the two ends. CDR3: CASSQSIGADNQPQHF. The CDR3 region has the DNA TGCGCCAGCAGCCAAAGTATAGGGGCAGACAATCAGCCCCAGCATTTT.

Note on this clone: At one end, the junction sequence differs from germline, possibly due to a read error. The chain recombines TRBV5-4 with TRBJ2-1, with D possibly matching TRBD2 (6 bases). The length of the CDR3 is 11 residues. The V gene's germline CDR1 is SGHNT and CDR2 YYREEE (reference sequence). The CDR3 nucleotides are TGTGCCAGCAGCTTGGGCCTAGCTAGCGTCTTC. It encodes CASSLGLASVF.

V usage is TRBV19 and J usage is TRBJ1-2; 9 bases map to TRBD1. This CDR3 is built from 15 residues. Germline V gene lookup returns CDR1 LNHDA and CDR2 SQIVND (reference sequence). V lost 5 bases, J lost 0 bases, and 4 bases stayed unmatched. The CDR3, as DNA: TGTGCCAGTAGTCAGACAGGGGGAGCTAACTATGGCTACACCTTC. Protein: CASSQTGGANYGYTF.

This clone occurred once. The chain carries TRBV28 and TRBJ2-7; weak D call: TRBD1 (6 bases). The germline V gene encodes CDR1 MDHEN and CDR2 SYDVKM. The V end was cut by 5 bases, the J end by 2 bases, with 13 bases between. The CDR3 is made up of 14 amino acids. CDR3 DNA sequence: TGTGCCAGCAGTCCCCGGACAGCCGCCTACGAGCAGTACTTC. It encodes CASSPRTAAYEQYF.

This clone was observed a few times. This chain uses TRBV3-1 (or the pseudogene TRBV3-2) with TRBJ2-3; the match to TRBD2 covers 11 bases. This CDR3 comprises 18 residues. V lost 1 base to trimming and J lost 2 bases; unmatched junction nucleotides: 8. Germline CDR1 and CDR2: LGHDT and YNNKEL (reference sequence). CDR3 nucleotides: TGTGCCAGCAGCCAAGGGGATAGCGGGAGGGCTAACACAGATACGCAGTATTTT. It yields the protein CASSQGDSGRANTDTQYF.

The chain recombines TRBV10-3 with TRBJ2-7; D gene uncertain. The length of the CDR3 is 12 residues. Germline loops: CDR1 ENHRY, CDR2 SYGVKD. V lost 8 bases and J lost 2, with 10 bases in between. CDR3 sequence (DNA): TGTGCCATCTCAGAGGTTGCCTACGAGCAGTACTTC. Encoded protein: CAISEVAYEQYF.

The chain has TRBV5-6 and TRBJ1-2, with D possibly being TRBD1 (5 bases). Germline V lookup: CDR1 SGHDT, CDR2 YYEEEE. CDR3 size: 15 residues. Trimming stripped 1 base from V and 3 bases from J, with 13 bases between. The CDR3 loop reads CASSLRSRDYYGYTF. The CDR3 coding sequence is TGTGCCAGCAGCTTGAGAAGCAGGGATTACTATGGCTACACCTTC.

The chain couples TRBV14 to TRBJ1-2; D might be TRBD1 (5 bases). V lost 0 bases and J 4 bases, leaving 9 bases between the germline ends. The CDR3 is made up of 14 amino acids. CDR1 and CDR2 from the germline V gene are SGHDN and FVKESK. CDR3 loop: CASSQDQGAYGYTF. The CDR3 bases are TGTGCCAGCAGCCAAGATCAGGGTGCCTATGGCTACACCTTC.

The chain couples TRBV2 to TRBJ2-5; possibly TRBD2 for D (6 bases). Trimming cost V 7 bases and J 4 bases, with 10 bases left between them. Germline V lookup: CDR1 SNHLY, CDR2 FYNNEI. The length of the CDR3 is 12 residues. CDR3 DNA sequence: TGTGCCAGCACAGCCGGGAGAGAGACCCAGTACTTC. Translation gives CASTAGRETQYF. The whole variable domain, filled in from reference TRBV2 and TRBJ2-5, reads EPEVTQTPSHQVTQMGQEVILRCVPISNHLYFYWYRQILGQKVEFLVSFYNNEISEKSEIFDDQFSVERPDGSNFTLKIRSTKLEDSAMYFCASTAGRETQYFGPGTRLLVL.